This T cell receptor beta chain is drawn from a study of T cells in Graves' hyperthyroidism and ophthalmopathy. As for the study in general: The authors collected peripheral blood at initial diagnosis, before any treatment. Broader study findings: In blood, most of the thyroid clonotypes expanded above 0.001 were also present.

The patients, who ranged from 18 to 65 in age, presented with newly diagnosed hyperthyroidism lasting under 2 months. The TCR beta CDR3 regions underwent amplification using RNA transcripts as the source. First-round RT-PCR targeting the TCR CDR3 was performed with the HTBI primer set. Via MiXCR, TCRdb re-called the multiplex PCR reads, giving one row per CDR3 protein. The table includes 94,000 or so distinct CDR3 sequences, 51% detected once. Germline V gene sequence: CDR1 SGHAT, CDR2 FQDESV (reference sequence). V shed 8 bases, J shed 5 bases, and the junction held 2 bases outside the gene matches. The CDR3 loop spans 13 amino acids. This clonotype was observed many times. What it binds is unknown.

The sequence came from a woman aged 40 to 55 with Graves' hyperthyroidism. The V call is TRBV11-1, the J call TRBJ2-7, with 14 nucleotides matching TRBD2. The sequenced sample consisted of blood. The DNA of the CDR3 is TGTGCCAGCGGACTAGCGGGAGGAAACGAGCAGTACTTC. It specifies CASGLAGGNEQYF.